This T cell receptor (beta chain) comes out of a study of T cell repertoires in cytomegalovirus infection. This clonotype was picked up a small number of times. The target antigen is unknown. General study points: Ex vivo responses were dominated by HLA-C-restricted CMV-specific TCR beta clonotypes.

CDR1 is MNHNY, CDR2 SVGAGI, per germline (reference sequence). Trimming removed 5 bases from V and 0 bases from J, with 14 bases in between. CDR3 size: 15 residues. TCRdb reprocessed the reads with MiXCR, giving one entry per CDR3 protein. The repertoire includes nearly 450,000 distinct CDR3 sequences, approximately 31% of them detected once, and roughly an eighth sits in the top ten. This sequence originates from a human donor in good health (CMV status not recorded). Some clones in this sample may be carry-over from other donors' samples. This chain uses TRBV6-6 with TRBJ2-7; D gene unclear. The sample was PBMCs. CDR3 residues: CASSPRAGLSYEQYF. The CDR3, as DNA: TGTGCCAGCAGTCCTCGGGCAGGCCTCTCCTACGAGCAGTACTTC.